One and the same sample provided the 20 T cell receptor beta chains below, sequenced in a study of T cell repertoires in cytomegalovirus infection. TCRdb analysed the reads with MiXCR anew, one entry per CDR3 protein. The sample holds around 210,000 distinct CDR3 sequences, under 8.5% seen once. Sequenced material: PBMCs. The receptors originated from a human donor in good health (CMV status not recorded). Some clones in this sample may be carry-over from other donors' samples.

This clonotype was seen ten or more times. This chain uses TRBV7-2 with TRBJ2-7, with D perhaps being TRBD1 or TRBD2 (5 bases each). Trimming left V 3 bases short and J 0 bases short, with 15 bases between. CDR3 length equals 16 residues. CDR1 and CDR2 (germline): SGHTA, FQGNSA. The CDR3 is CASSLTGTSSSYEQYF. Here the CDR3 DNA reads TGTGCCAGCAGCTTGACCGGGACGTCTAGCTCCTACGAGCAGTACTTC.

J is TRBJ2-7 and V is TRBV6-6, with 7 bases fitting TRBD1. The V segment lost 5 bases and the J segment 6 bases; nucleotides outside the gene matches: 7. The CDR3 totals 13 residues. Germline V CDR1 and CDR2: MNHNY, SVGAGI (reference sequence). This CDR3 is CASSHGQDPEQYF. The DNA for the CDR3 is TGTGCCAGCAGTCACGGACAGGACCCCGAGCAGTACTTC.

A remark on this clonotype: This could be a read error, since a much larger clone is one nucleotide away. The chain combines TRBV5-5 with TRBJ1-2; D is unclear. The germline gives CDR1 SGHKS, CDR2 YYEKEE (reference sequence). The CDR3 totals 13 residues. The CDR3 DNA reads as TGTGCCAGCAGCTTGCCGGACCGGCCTGGCTGCACCTTC. This sequence encodes CASSLPDRPGCTF.

The table lists this clonotype with many counts. The chain recombines TRBV7-2 with TRBJ2-3; tentatively, D is TRBD2 (5 bases). There are 15 residues in the CDR3. V lost 0 bases, J lost 3 bases, and 10 bases lay in between. The germline V gene encodes CDR1 SGHTA and CDR2 FQGNSA. The CDR3 spells CASSLALPGTDTQYF. In DNA form, the CDR3 reads TGTGCCAGCAGCTTAGCGCTCCCGGGGACAGATACGCAGTATTTT.

The rearrangement joins TRBV19 to TRBJ1-2; D is possibly TRBD1 (5 bases). CDR3 size: 16 residues. V was pared by 6 bases and J by 6 bases, with 23 bases between. Germline V gene data show CDR1 as LNHDA and CDR2 as SQIVND (reference sequence). This chain's CDR3 is CASSPPAPGRVDGYTF. CDR3 nucleotides: TGTGCCAGTAGCCCACCAGCCCCCGGCAGGGTGGATGGCTACACCTTC.

This clonotype was detected ten times or more. The V and J genes are TRBV13 and TRBJ1-3; D is unresolved. The length of the CDR3 is 16 residues. Deletions cut 5 bases from V and 2 bases from J, with 16 bases between. The germline CDR1 and CDR2 sequences are PRHDT and FYEKMQ (reference sequence). This CDR3 reads CASSPWREGPGNTIYF. CDR3 nucleotides: TGTGCCAGCAGCCCCTGGCGTGAGGGTCCTGGAAACACCATATATTTT.

This clonotype was counted ten times or more. The chain uses TRBV7-2 and TRBJ2-7; D gene unclear. Trimming removed 6 bases at V and 6 bases at J, with 9 bases between. Germline V lookup: CDR1 SGHTA, CDR2 FQGNSA. This CDR3 is 11 amino acids long. CDR3 protein: CASRRGSEQYF. CDR3 DNA: TGTGCCAGCAGACGCGGTAGCGAGCAGTACTTC.

This clonotype was detected only a few times. This chain uses TRBV7-6 with TRBJ2-1, with a weak D call TRBD2 (5 bases). Germline V gives CDR1 SGHVS, CDR2 FNYEAQ. This CDR3 region has 15 residues. V dropped 1 base and J dropped 7 bases, with 14 bases sitting between them. The CDR3 DNA follows: TGTGCCAGCAGCTTAGGCAGCCGGCCGGGGAATGAGCAGTTCTTC. Protein: CASSLGSRPGNEQFF. Together with reference TRBV7-6 and TRBJ2-1, the CDR3 gives the full variable domain: GAGVSQSPRYKVTKRGQDVALRCDPISGHVSLYWYRQALGQGPEFLTYFNYEAQQDKSGLPNDRFSAERPEGSISTLTIQRTEQRDSAMYRCASSLGSRPGNEQFFGPGTRLTVL.

This clonotype has a count of ten or more. This chain links TRBV19 with TRBJ1-2; no reliable D call. Germline assignment: CDR1 LNHDA and CDR2 SQIVND (reference sequence). V lost 4 bases to trimming and J lost 3 bases, with 6 bases between them. The CDR3 sequence is 12 residues long. CDR3 bases: TGTGCCAGTAGTAGAGGAGACTATGGCTACACCTTC. The encoded protein is CASSRGDYGYTF.

Many counts were recorded for this clonotype. The rearrangement links TRBV7-2 to TRBJ1-1; 9 bases map to TRBD1. With 3 bases clipped from V and 7 bases from J, the junction kept 9 bases outside the gene matches. Looked up from germline, CDR1 is SGHTA and CDR2 is FQGNSA. The CDR3 sequence is 15 residues long. DNA of the CDR3: TGTGCCAGCAGCTTCCCGGGACAGGGAGCCTTTGAAGCTTTCTTT. It translates to CASSFPGQGAFEAFF.

This clonotype came up many times. The chain carries TRBV7-8 and TRBJ2-7; 12 bases match TRBD1. This CDR3 spans 15 amino acids. V lost 1 base, J lost 6 bases, and 4 bases stayed unmatched. Looked up from germline, CDR1 is SGHVS and CDR2 is FQNEAQ. CDR3 sequence: CASSLEGQGAPEQYF. In DNA, the CDR3 is TGTGCCAGCAGCTTAGAGGGACAGGGGGCGCCCGAGCAGTACTTC.

Many counts were recorded for this clonotype. CDR3 coding DNA: TGCAGCGTTGTGGGCAGGGGTGATTTTTTTGAGTACTTC. It is translated as CSVVGRGDFFEYF. The V gene is TRBV29-1, the J gene TRBJ2-7; the D gene is possibly TRBD1 (6 bases). V lost 4 bases and J 11 bases, leaving 21 bases between the germline ends. The germline gives CDR1 SQVTM, CDR2 ANQGSEA. This CDR3 is built from 13 residues.

This clonotype was seen repeatedly, ten times or more. The chain employs TRBV7-2 and TRBJ1-2; D gene uncertain. Trimming left V 1 base short and J 0 bases short, with 3 bases between. The germline gives CDR1 SGHTA, CDR2 FQGNSA. The CDR3 totals 13 residues. CDR3 sequence (DNA): TGTGCCAGCAGCTTAGGCCCTAACTATGGCTACACCTTC. Translated, it gives CASSLGPNYGYTF. The variable domain in full, with the rest retrieved from reference TRBV7-2 and TRBJ1-2, is GAGVSQSPSNKVTEKGKDVELRCDPISGHTALYWYRQSLGQGLEFLIYFQGNSAPDKSGLPSDRFSAERTGGSVSTLTIQRTQQEDSAVYLCASSLGPNYGYTFGSGTRLTVV.

This clonotype was recorded many times. This chain joins TRBV29-1 and TRBJ2-3; tentative D call: TRBD2 (7 bases). V was trimmed by 4 bases and J by 6 bases, leaving 11 bases between them. Germline V gene data show CDR1 as SQVTM and CDR2 as ANQGSEA. CDR3 size: 12 residues. In DNA, the CDR3 is TGCAGCGTTGTTCGGGGGGCGGATACGCAGTATTTT. Translation: CSVVRGADTQYF.

This clonotype was counted at least ten times. The chain joins TRBV30 to TRBJ1-1; perhaps TRBD1 as D (5 bases). V lost 3 bases, J lost 5 bases, and 10 bases lay in between. The CDR3 contains 12 residues. Germline-derived CDR1 and CDR2 are GTSNPN and SVGIG (reference sequence). The CDR3 nucleotides read TGTGCCTGGAGCGCAGGGTCGACTGAAGCTTTCTTT. It encodes CAWSAGSTEAFF.

This clonotype was seen at least ten times. V and J are TRBV20-1 and TRBJ2-6, with D perhaps matching TRBD1 or TRBD2 (5 bases each). The ends were cut back, 6 bases at V and 3 bases at J, with 12 bases in the middle. Germline values: CDR1 DFQATT, CDR2 SNEGSKA (reference sequence). The CDR3 consists of 14 residues. CDR3 sequence reads: CSAPWGSGANVLTF. The CDR3 coding sequence is TGCAGTGCCCCTTGGGGGAGTGGGGCCAACGTCCTGACTTTC.

This clonotype came up many times. V usage is TRBV4-2 and J usage is TRBJ2-5; 9 nucleotides line up with TRBD2. The CDR3 is 14 residues long. V trimming: 1 base; J trimming: 3 bases; junction bases outside the gene matches: 0. The germline V gene has CDR1 LGHNA and CDR2 YNFKEQ. The CDR3 DNA is TGTGCCAGCAGCCAAGGGACTAGCGAAGAGACCCAGTACTTC. It is translated as CASSQGTSEETQYF.

In its sample, this clonotype was seen many times. The chain combines TRBV7-2 with TRBJ2-2, with 7 bases identical to TRBD2. Germline CDR1 reads SGHTA; CDR2 reads FQGNSA. V trimming: 8 bases; J trimming: 4 bases; junction bases outside the gene matches: 4. The CDR3 totals 13 residues. CDR3 residues: CASSSGFTGELFF. Written as DNA, the CDR3 is TGTGCCAGCTCTAGCGGATTCACCGGGGAGCTGTTTTTT.

This clonotype showed up many times. This chain connects TRBV12-3 or TRBV12-4 to TRBJ1-1, with D possibly being TRBD1 (5 bases). This CDR3 is built from 13 residues. Between the trimmed V and J ends, which lost 6 bases and 4 bases, there was a span of 12 bases. The CDR3 region is CASRAGWGTEAFF. The CDR3 DNA reads as TGTGCCAGCAGGGCAGGGTGGGGCACTGAAGCTTTCTTT.

This clonotype was counted many times. The J gene is TRBJ1-1, the V gene TRBV7-8, with D tentatively TRBD1 (5 bases). Trimming shortened V by 6 bases and J by 5 bases, and 19 bases separated the two germline ends. CDR3 length: 15 amino acids. The germline gives CDR1 SGHVS, CDR2 FQNEAQ. The CDR3 coding sequence is TGTGCCAGCAGTCTTCTGTATGGTGCAGGGACTGAAGCTTTCTTT. Its protein is CASSLLYGAGTEAFF.